This T cell receptor (beta chain) comes out of a study of blood T cell repertoires in COVID-19. About the research overall: Acute-phase and convalescent COVID-19 samples originated in the United States, Italy and Spain.

V shed 3 bases, J shed 5 bases, and the junction held 12 bases outside the gene matches. CDR3 length: 16 residues. Looked up from germline, CDR1 is SGDLS and CDR2 is YYNGEE. Original methodology: How many nucleated cells were present was estimated from reference gene primer amplification. Sequencing was performed with immunoSEQ multiplex PCR; in TCRdb, only in-frame clones are kept and a portion is missing. V and J calls and clone size are given by that table; D and trimming were obtained from the DNA. This sample has 150,000 to 200,000 clones; 85% to 90% occur once, and the top ten carry 7%. The sequencing input was peripheral blood. The sequence derives from a woman of 80 years or more in a cohort sampled during active or convalescent COVID-19. The chain employs TRBV9 and TRBJ1-1, with 8 bases aligning to TRBD1. DNA of the CDR3: TGTGCCAGCAGCGCCAGCAGGGGGCTGGAAGGGACTGAAGCTTTCTTT. Its protein is CASSASRGLEGTEAFF.